These 16 T cell receptor beta chains share one sample of origin, sequenced in a study of read filtering for tumor transcriptome and immune sequencing. This library used about 360 ng RNA and molecular barcoded adaptors spanning alpha/delta and beta/gamma chains. TCRdb reprocessed the reads via MiXCR and lists one record per CDR3 protein. This table has nearly 60,000 distinct CDR3 sequences, approximately 13% appearing once. The specimen sequenced was a population of CD138-negative cells sorted from bone marrow. The receptors derive from a donor at least 40 years old with multiple myeloma.

This clonotype counts as medium-sized. The V gene is TRBV7-2, the J gene TRBJ1-1, with TRBD1 as a possible D gene (5 bases). The CDR3 length is 13 residues. Germline values: CDR1 SGHTA, CDR2 FQGNSA. The germline V and J ends were trimmed by 5 bases and 7 bases, with 14 bases remaining between them. The chain's CDR3 is CASSITPGIEAFF. DNA of the CDR3: TGTGCCAGCAGCATAACGCCAGGGATTGAAGCTTTCTTT.

Note on this clonotype: This may come from a read error, since a much larger clone is one base off. The gene calls are TRBV4-1 and TRBJ1-2; D unresolved. The V and J ends lost 1 base and 8 bases respectively, with 14 bases between them. Germline V gene sequence: CDR1 MGHRA, CDR2 YSYEKL. This CDR3 has 14 residues. DNA of the CDR3: TGCGCCAGCAGCCAAGCGCCCACGTTAGGGGGCTACACCTTC. Protein product: CASSQAPTLGGYTF.

Concerning this clonotype itself: Only one base separates this from a far larger clonotype, so it likely reflects a read error. V gene TRBV6-5 combines with J gene TRBJ2-3; possibly TRBD1 for D (6 bases). The CDR3 covers 18 residues. In germline, CDR1 is MNHEY, CDR2 SVGAGI. The V end lost 0 bases, the J end lost 6 bases, and 22 bases lay between the germline ends. In DNA form, the CDR3 reads TGTGCCAGCAGTTACTCGGGACACACACCCGATAGAATCGATACGCAGTATTTT. It yields the protein CASSYSGHTPDRIDTQYF.

This clonotype was recorded at least ten times. The chain carries TRBV5-4 and TRBJ1-4; D is possibly TRBD1 (5 bases). The germline V and J ends were trimmed by 3 bases and 4 bases, with 13 bases remaining between them. Germline V gives CDR1 SGHNT, CDR2 YYREEE (reference sequence). This CDR3 has 15 amino acids. This CDR3 is CASSSTGRLNEKLFF. The CDR3 nucleotides read TGTGCCAGCAGCTCGACGGGACGGCTTAATGAAAAACTGTTTTTT.

This clonotype was detected only a few times. The V gene is TRBV5-1, the J gene TRBJ1-2; no clear D. The CDR3 sequence is 11 residues long. V lost 0 bases and J 10 bases, leaving 7 bases between the germline ends. The germline gives CDR1 SGHRS, CDR2 YFSETQ. The CDR3 sequence is CASSLDYDYTF. The CDR3 region has the DNA TGCGCCAGCAGCTTGGATTACGACTACACCTTC. Filled out from reference TRBV5-1 and TRBJ1-2, the complete variable domain reads KAGVTQTPRYLIKTRGQQVTLSCSPISGHRSVSWYQQTPGQGLQFLFEYFSETQRNKGNFPGRFSGRQFSNSRSEMNVSTLELGDSALYLCASSLDYDYTFGSGTRLTVV.

Concerning this clonotype: A read error may be the cause here, since a much bigger clone is one base away. V and J are TRBV2 and TRBJ1-6, with D unresolved. The CDR3 runs 14 residues. Germline CDR1 is SNHLY and CDR2 is FYNNEI. The chain's CDR3 is CASAYRSYNSPRHF. CDR3 coding DNA: TGTGCCAGCGCCTACCGCTCCTATAATTCACCCCGCCACTTT.

This clonotype was observed a few times. Given a much more abundant clone one base away, this may be a read error. CDR3 sequence reads: CATSAGEVAAGELFF. The CDR3, as DNA: TGTGCCACCAGTGCTGGGGAAGTGGCGGCCGGGGAGCTGTTTTTT. This chain links TRBV24-1 with TRBJ2-2; D gene ambiguous. The V end lost 5 bases, the J end lost 6 bases, and 15 bases lay between the germline ends. Germline V gene data show CDR1 as KGHDR and CDR2 as SFDVKD. CDR3 length: 15 amino acids.

This clonotype was picked up a small number of times. A much larger clone sits a single nucleotide away, making a read error possible. The CDR3 does not close with the conserved phenylalanine or tryptophan, likely indicating a read error. The V and J genes are TRBV7-9 and TRBJ2-2; a weak D match, TRBD1 (6 bases). The V gene's germline CDR1 is SEHNR and CDR2 FQNEAQ (reference sequence). The CDR3 has 18 residues. Deletions cut 5 bases from V and 1 base from J, with 20 bases between. The CDR3 sequence is CASSPQGRDLGNTGELFL. The CDR3 bases are TGTGCCAGCAGCCCACAGGGACGGGATTTAGGGAACACCGGGGAGCTGTTTCTT.

This chain connects TRBV19 to TRBJ1-2; D remains ambiguous. Trimming removed 3 bases from V and 6 bases from J, with 20 bases in between. The germline gives CDR1 LNHDA, CDR2 SQIVND (reference sequence). CDR3 length equals 16 residues. CDR3 DNA: TGTGCCAGTAGTATCGAAATTACACGACTTCAACATGGCTACACCTTC. Amino acid sequence: CASSIEITRLQHGYTF.

This clonotype was seen ten or more times. The rearrangement uses TRBV3-1 and TRBJ2-2; D unresolved. V was pared by 0 bases and J by 4 bases, with 9 bases between. Germline V lookup: CDR1 LGHDT, CDR2 YNNKEL (reference sequence). The CDR3 is 15 amino acids. As DNA, the CDR3 is TGTGCCAGCAGCCAAGATCAGATAGCCACCGGGGAGCTGTTTTTT. Translation gives CASSQDQIATGELFF.

This clonotype was seen a handful of times. A read error may explain this, as a much larger clone is one base away. The chain combines TRBV2 with TRBJ2-2, with D possibly TRBD1 on 6 matching bases. Germline V gene lookup returns CDR1 SNHLY and CDR2 FYNNEI. The CDR3 has 14 residues. The CDR3 protein is CASRQGPNTRELFF. DNA of the CDR3: TGTGCCAGCAGACAGGGCCCGAACACCCGGGAGCTGTTTTTT.

In this sample, this clonotype turned up many times. This sequence joins TRBV5-1 and TRBJ1-1, with D unclear. CDR3 length: 14 residues. The germline CDR1 and CDR2 sequences are SGHRS and YFSETQ. With 6 bases removed from V and 1 base from J, the gap between germline ends came to 13 bases. The CDR3 reads CASNLGSSNTEAFF. CDR3 in DNA: TGCGCCAGCAATTTGGGCAGTTCGAACACTGAAGCTTTCTTT.

This clonotype was seen a few times. A single base separates this from a much larger clone, so it may be a read error. This rearrangement joins TRBV3-1 to TRBJ2-1, with D possibly matching TRBD1 (5 bases). Germline CDR1 LGHDT, CDR2 YNNKEL (reference sequence). CDR3 length: 16 residues. The CDR3 DNA reads as TGTGCCAGCAGCCAAGGTCGAGGACAATCCTTCAATGAGCAGTTCTTC. The encoded protein is CASSQGRGQSFNEQFF.

This clonotype appeared many times. The chain has TRBV10-3 and TRBJ2-2; D ambiguous. The CDR3 is 12 residues long. Germline CDR1 is ENHRY and CDR2 is SYGVKD. With 4 bases removed from V and 6 bases from J, the gap between germline ends came to 6 bases. The CDR3 sequence: CAISAESGELFF. The CDR3 bases are TGTGCCATCAGTGCTGAGTCCGGGGAGCTGTTTTTT.

This clonotype was found many times. J is TRBJ2-2 and V is TRBV20-1; D might be TRBD1 or TRBD2, each matching 5 bases. Per the germline V gene, CDR1 is DFQATT and CDR2 is SNEGSKA (reference sequence). The CDR3 is made up of 15 amino acids. V was shortened by 8 bases and J by 6 bases, with 22 bases between the two germline ends. The CDR3, as DNA: TGCAGTCCCGATCGGGGCAGGCCAGTGTCCGGGGAGCTGTTTTTT. Its protein is CSPDRGRPVSGELFF.

This clonotype was seen repeatedly, ten times or more. The gene calls are TRBV14 and TRBJ1-1; D unclear. The V end was cut by 4 bases, the J end by 5 bases, with 8 bases between. Germline V gene sequence: CDR1 SGHDN, CDR2 FVKESK. This CDR3 has 12 residues. CDR3 residues: CASSRVGTEAFF. CDR3 nucleotides: TGTGCCAGCAGCCGAGTAGGGACTGAAGCTTTCTTT.